This TCR beta chain was obtained from a study of identical twins. The CDR3 is 17 residues long. After removal of 6 bases from V and 0 bases from J, the junction contained 8 bases not matched to a gene. Germline lookup yields CDR1 MNHEY and CDR2 SMNVEV (reference sequence). Via MiXCR, TCRdb re-called the 5' RACE reads, giving one row per CDR3 protein. Of hundreds of thousands of distinct CDR3 sequences in the sample, roughly 8.6% are singletons; the top ten hold approximately 2.1%. There are a few counts of this clonotype. Another study also made use of these data, one on yellow fever vaccine responses in identical twins.

This sequence originates from a woman in her late teens or twenties in good health. Material: memory (CD45RO+) T cells sorted from blood. This chain connects TRBV27 to TRBJ2-1; TRBD2 aligns across 10 bases. DNA of the CDR3: TGTGCCAGCAGCGTCGCACTAGCGGGGAGCTCCTACAATGAGCAGTTCTTC. It codes for CASSVALAGSSYNEQFF.